The 23 T cell receptor beta chains below come from one sample, sequenced in a study of blood T cell repertoires in COVID-19. The protocol was immunoSEQ multiplex PCR, while the TCRdb copy is restricted to in-frame clones and leaves out a portion. Of tens of thousands of clones listed, 70% to 90% are singletons. Input material: peripheral blood. These receptors all come from a man aged 50 to 60 with active COVID-19.

The V and J genes are TRBV5-1 and TRBJ1-1, with no clear D. V was clipped by 6 bases and J by 1 base, with 16 bases between them. Germline assignment: CDR1 SGHRS and CDR2 YFSETQ. The CDR3 is made up of 15 amino acids. The CDR3 sequence is CASKPIPASNTEAFF. Written as DNA, the CDR3 is TGCGCCAGCAAGCCAATACCTGCCTCGAACACTGAAGCTTTCTTT.

The gene calls are TRBV11-2 and TRBJ2-7, with unresolved D. V dropped 5 bases and J dropped 5 bases, with 7 bases sitting between them. This CDR3 contains 11 residues. In germline, CDR1 is SGHAT, CDR2 FQNNGV. CDR3 bases: TGTGCCAGCAGCCCGTTCGACGAGCAGTACTTC. Translation: CASSPFDEQYF.

The chain recombines TRBV4-1 with TRBJ1-2, with 7 bases aligning to TRBD1. With V trimmed by 4 bases and J by 6 bases, 17 bases remained unmatched. The CDR3 covers 17 residues. Germline-derived CDR1 and CDR2 are MGHRA and YSYEKL. CDR3 nucleotide sequence: TGCGCCAGCAGCCGGACCCGGGACAGACGAGTTTCGGATGGCTACACCTTC. This gives the protein CASSRTRDRRVSDGYTF.

V usage is TRBV7-6 and J usage is TRBJ2-2; D is unclear. V lost 4 bases, J lost 1 base, and 13 bases lay in between. This CDR3 contains 16 residues. Germline loops: CDR1 SGHVS, CDR2 FNYEAQ. This CDR3 is CASSSTLTGNTGELFF. The DNA for the CDR3 is TGTGCCAGCAGCTCTACTCTTACCGGGAACACCGGGGAGCTGTTTTTT.

V is TRBV6-2 or TRBV6-3 and J is TRBJ2-2; 9 bases line up with TRBD2. The CDR3 spans 19 residues. CDR1 and CDR2 from the germline V gene are MNHEY and SVGEGT. V shed 0 bases and J 0 bases; nucleotides not matched to a gene: 8. The CDR3 DNA reads as TGTGCCAGCAGTTACTCGGTGATAGCGGGAGTACCGAACACCGGGGAGCTGTTTTTT. Protein product: CASSYSVIAGVPNTGELFF.

The CDR3 DNA follows: TGTGCCAGCAGGGTAGCCACTCAGCCCCAGCATTTT. Translation gives CASRVATQPQHF. The chain joins TRBV6-5 to TRBJ1-5; no definite D call. V was shortened by 6 bases and J by 6 bases, with 9 bases between the two germline ends. CDR3 length equals 12 residues. Germline lookup yields CDR1 MNHEY and CDR2 SVGAGI.

The chain couples TRBV19 to TRBJ1-3; possibly TRBD1 for D (5 bases). V lost 5 bases and J 1 base, leaving 18 bases between the germline ends. The CDR3 spans 17 residues. Germline loops: CDR1 LNHDA, CDR2 SQIVND (reference sequence). CDR3 nucleotides: TGTGCCAGTAGTGATACCCGGGACTTGCGGTCTGGAAACACCATATATTTT. This gives the protein CASSDTRDLRSGNTIYF.

This chain joins TRBV2 and TRBJ2-1; 7 nucleotides match TRBD1. The CDR3 extends over 15 amino acids. V lost 6 bases, J lost 9 bases, and 14 bases stayed unmatched. In germline, CDR1 is SNHLY, CDR2 FYNNEI. The CDR3 sequence is CASSESLWDSREQFF. CDR3 coding DNA: TGTGCCAGCAGCGAATCCCTATGGGACAGCCGTGAGCAGTTCTTC.

The J gene is TRBJ2-1, the V gene TRBV24-1, with D perhaps TRBD2 (6 bases). Germline CDR1 reads KGHDR; CDR2 reads SFDVKD. This CDR3 region has 16 residues. V was shortened by 2 bases and J by 4 bases, with 14 bases between the two germline ends. CDR3 nucleotide sequence: TGTGCCACCAGTGATTCCGGTAGCGGAGTATACAATGAGCAGTTCTTC. Its protein is CATSDSGSGVYNEQFF.

V usage is TRBV5-1 and J usage is TRBJ1-1; D perhaps matches TRBD1 (5 bases). The V end was cut by 1 base, the J end by 5 bases, with 12 bases between. CDR1 and CDR2 from the germline V gene are SGHRS and YFSETQ. The CDR3 contains 14 residues. The DNA of the CDR3 is TGCGCCAGCAGCTTGCAGGGTACTATAACTGAAGCTTTCTTT. Encoded protein: CASSLQGTITEAFF.

This clone was seen only once. The chain combines TRBV29-1 with TRBJ2-1, with a tentative D call TRBD1 (5 bases). Trimming removed 5 bases from V and 7 bases from J, with 18 bases in between. Germline lookup yields CDR1 SQVTM and CDR2 ANQGSEA. The CDR3 loop spans 14 amino acids. CDR3 bases: TGCAGCGTTAACCAGGGTTTGAATAGGAATGAGCAGTTCTTC. Amino acid sequence: CSVNQGLNRNEQFF.

The rearrangement joins TRBV18 to TRBJ2-6; possibly TRBD1 for D (5 bases). This CDR3 contains 17 residues. Trimming removed 3 bases at V and 2 bases at J, with 14 bases between. Per germline, CDR1 KGHSH and CDR2 LQKENI. CDR3 coding DNA: TGTGCCAGCTCACCCACCCAGGGATTCACTGGGGCCAACGTCCTGACTTTC. Translation gives CASSPTQGFTGANVLTF.

This clone was detected once. V is TRBV19 and J is TRBJ2-7, with D possibly TRBD2 on 5 matching bases. V was clipped by 2 bases and J by 2 bases, with 13 bases between them. This CDR3 is built from 15 residues. Germline V gives CDR1 LNHDA, CDR2 SQIVND (reference sequence). The chain's CDR3 is CASSISRGATYEQYF. Written as DNA, the CDR3 is TGTGCCAGTAGTATATCTCGGGGTGCTACCTACGAGCAGTACTTC. The whole variable domain, filled in from reference TRBV19 and TRBJ2-7, reads DGGITQSPKYLFRKEGQNVTLSCEQNLNHDAMYWYRQDPGQGLRLIYYSQIVNDFQKGDIAEGYSVSREKKESFPLTVTSAQKNPTAFYLCASSISRGATYEQYFGPGTRLTVT.

The V gene is TRBV6-5, the J gene TRBJ2-3; D gene unclear. V lost 6 bases to trimming and J lost 2 bases, with 9 bases between them. The germline gives CDR1 MNHEY, CDR2 SVGAGI. The CDR3 is 13 amino acids. For the CDR3, the DNA is TGTGCCAGCAGGACAACATTCACAGATACGCAGTATTTT. It translates to CASRTTFTDTQYF.

V and J are TRBV5-1 and TRBJ2-3; 8 bases map to TRBD2. CDR1 is SGHRS, CDR2 YFSETQ, per germline. J lost 0 bases, V lost 6 bases, and 0 bases had no gene match. This CDR3 is built from 13 residues. The CDR3 here is CASTSGSTDTQYF. CDR3 in DNA: TGCGCCAGCACTAGCGGGAGCACAGATACGCAGTATTTT. Using reference TRBV5-1 and TRBJ2-3 for the parts outside the CDR3, the full variable domain is KAGVTQTPRYLIKTRGQQVTLSCSPISGHRSVSWYQQTPGQGLQFLFEYFSETQRNKGNFPGRFSGRQFSNSRSEMNVSTLELGDSALYLCASTSGSTDTQYFGPGTRLTVL.

The V gene is TRBV6-5, the J gene TRBJ1-1; TRBD1 matches at 9 bases. After removal of 6 bases from V and 1 base from J, the junction contained 3 bases not matched to a gene. From germline, CDR1 is MNHEY and CDR2 SVGAGI. CDR3 length equals 14 residues. The DNA of the CDR3 is TGTGCCAGCAGCGGGACAGGGAGGAACACTGAAGCTTTCTTT. Translated: CASSGTGRNTEAFF.

This chain links TRBV11-1 with TRBJ1-2, with TRBD1 matching 7 bases. Germline V gene lookup returns CDR1 SGHAT and CDR2 FQDESV (reference sequence). Trimming took 5 bases from V and 5 from J; bases not matched to a gene: 8. This CDR3 is 14 amino acids long. This CDR3 is CASSRQQGRYGYTF. The CDR3 DNA reads TGTGCCAGCAGCCGACAACAGGGGAGGTATGGCTACACCTTC.

There are a few counts of this clone. The chain combines TRBV5-1 with TRBJ2-7, with 7 bases matching TRBD1. Germline V gene lookup returns CDR1 SGHRS and CDR2 YFSETQ. The CDR3 contains 14 residues. V lost 5 bases, J lost 9 bases, and 14 bases stayed unmatched. CDR3 bases: TGCGCCAGCAGTCAGGGGGACCAAAGTGGGTCGCAGTACGTC. Amino acids: CASSQGDQSGSQYV.

The V and J genes are TRBV2 and TRBJ1-5; the D is unclear. V gave up 6 bases and J gave up 1 base, with 16 bases separating them. Germline V gene lookup returns CDR1 SNHLY and CDR2 FYNNEI. This CDR3 is built from 16 residues. The CDR3, as DNA: TGTGCCAGCAGGAGAACTCCCAATGTAAGCAATCAGCCCCAGCATTTT. Amino acid sequence: CASRRTPNVSNQPQHF.

The chain is built from TRBV18 and TRBJ2-5; D not certain. Trimming removed 2 bases from V and 1 base from J, with 5 bases in between. CDR3 length: 13 residues. From germline, CDR1 is KGHSH and CDR2 LQKENI. The CDR3 nucleotides are TGTGCCAGCTCACCAAGCCTCCAAGAGACCCAGTACTTC. Amino acids: CASSPSLQETQYF.

The CDR3 spells CATSGWTGGTDTQYF. CDR3 DNA sequence: TGTGCCACCAGCGGATGGACAGGGGGCACAGATACGCAGTATTTT. The V call is TRBV15, the J call TRBJ2-3; TRBD1 aligns across 9 bases. The germline V gene encodes CDR1 LNHNV and CDR2 YYDKDF (reference sequence). The trim removed 5 bases at V and 1 base at J, leaving 4 bases unmatched. The CDR3 is 15 amino acids.

The J gene is TRBJ1-1, the V gene TRBV12-5, with a weak D call TRBD1 (5 bases). The CDR3 extends over 17 amino acids. Per germline, CDR1 LGHNT and CDR2 FRNRAP. V lost 0 bases, J lost 0 bases, and 14 bases lay in between. The CDR3 DNA follows: TGTGCTAGTGGTTTGGTACATACGCCAGGGATGAACACTGAAGCTTTCTTT. It codes for CASGLVHTPGMNTEAFF.

J is TRBJ1-4 and V is TRBV5-1; 7 nucleotides align to TRBD1. The V segment lost 0 bases and the J segment 6 bases; nucleotides outside the gene matches: 5. CDR3 size: 15 residues. Per germline, CDR1 SGHRS and CDR2 YFSETQ. This CDR3 reads CASSLEGARHEKLFF. CDR3 bases: TGCGCCAGCAGCTTGGAGGGGGCGAGGCATGAAAAACTGTTTTTT.